The 32 T cell receptor beta chains in this list originate from one sample, sequenced in a study of blood T cell repertoires in COVID-19 (dated by TCRdb to about 2020). The method behind the library was the immunoSEQ multiplex PCR assay. Here the immuneACCESS table is served through TCRdb, limited to in-frame sequences with V and J called. Missing clones are a known gap in these copies; in checked studies unresolved V genes cover under half, and the rest lacks a known reason. This sample is represented by about 120,000 clones; 85% to 90% of them were singletons. 25% to 30% of the sample is in the top ten clones. Material for sequencing was peripheral blood. Receptors were obtained from a woman in her seventies with acute or convalescent COVID-19.

The genes are TRBV6-1 and TRBJ1-3; 7 bases are shared with TRBD1. Germline V gives CDR1 MNHNS, CDR2 SASEGT. This CDR3 is 17 amino acids long. The junction had 7 bases not matched to a gene; V was cut back by 2 bases and J by 0 bases. The CDR3 loop is CASSESGTAFSGNTIYF. The CDR3 nucleotides read TGTGCCAGCAGTGAATCGGGGACAGCCTTCTCTGGAAACACCATATATTTT.

The chain employs TRBV12-2 and TRBJ2-7; the DNA was not used to check the table's D call, TRBD2. TRBV12-2 is described as a pseudogene. This CDR3 is 14 amino acids long. As DNA, the CDR3 is TGTGCAAGTCGCTCCCCCTCGGGGGGGCGCGAGCAGTACTTC. Translation: CASRSPSGGREQYF.

The chain links TRBV2 to TRBJ1-2; TRBD1 agrees at 8 bases. V was pared by 6 bases and J by 3 bases, with 3 bases of the junction left unmatched. CDR1 is SNHLY and CDR2 is FYNNEI in the germline V gene. The CDR3 is 13 amino acids. This CDR3 is CASSYRGDYGYTF. The CDR3 bases are TGTGCCAGCAGCTACAGGGGGGACTATGGCTACACCTTC. Drawing the rest from reference TRBV2 and TRBJ1-2, the complete variable domain is EPEVTQTPSHQVTQMGQEVILRCVPISNHLYFYWYRQILGQKVEFLVSFYNNEISEKSEIFDDQFSVERPDGSNFTLKIRSTKLEDSAMYFCASSYRGDYGYTFGSGTRLTVV.

The V call is TRBV7-2, the J call TRBJ1-3, with 7 bases lining up with TRBD1. Trimming at V came to 5 bases and at J to 4 bases, leaving 5 bases not matched to a gene. This CDR3 has 14 amino acids. Germline-derived CDR1 and CDR2 are SGHTA and FQGNSA. The chain's CDR3 is CASSRDSLGNTIYF. CDR3 DNA sequence: TGTGCCAGCAGCAGGGACAGCTTGGGAAACACCATATATTTT.

This clone was found a few times. The CDR3 nucleotides read TGTGCCAGCAGCCCGGACAGAGATAATTCACCCCTCCACTTT. It codes for CASSPDRDNSPLHF. The chain is built from TRBV3-1 (or the pseudogene TRBV3-2) and TRBJ1-6; D might be TRBD1 (6 bases). Trimming pared 4 bases from V and 5 bases from J, leaving 9 bases between. CDR1 and CDR2 from the germline V gene are LGHDT and YNNKEL (reference sequence). This CDR3 contains 14 residues.

In its sample, this clone was seen a few times. Distinct nucleotide sequences in the sample also encode this CDR3. V usage is TRBV30 and J usage is TRBJ1-4, with TRBD1 matching 8 bases. The CDR3 is made up of 14 amino acids. V gave up 2 bases and J gave up 5 bases; unmatched junction bases: 4. Germline V gives CDR1 GTSNPN, CDR2 SVGIG (reference sequence). The CDR3 reads CAWSRQGANEKLFF. CDR3 nucleotides: TGTGCCTGGAGTCGGCAGGGGGCAAATGAAAAACTGTTTTTT.

This sequence joins TRBV5-1 and TRBJ2-5, with D tentatively TRBD1 (6 bases). The CDR3 covers 14 residues. Trimming took 0 bases from V and 5 from J, leaving 11 bases between them. Germline loops: CDR1 SGHRS, CDR2 YFSETQ. The CDR3 DNA sequence: TGCGCCAGCAGCTTGGTCAGGGGTGGGGAGACCCAGTACTTC. Amino acid sequence: CASSLVRGGETQYF.

This clone appeared a single time. This chain links TRBV28 with TRBJ1-5; D is perhaps TRBD1 (5 bases). V lost 6 bases and J lost 8, with 17 bases in between. Germline V gene data show CDR1 as MDHEN and CDR2 as SYDVKM. This CDR3 is 14 amino acids long. The CDR3 loop is CASSLDARVKPQHF. The CDR3 DNA reads as TGTGCCAGCAGCCTAGATGCCAGGGTGAAGCCCCAGCATTTT.

The J gene is TRBJ2-2, the V gene TRBV11-2; D may be TRBD1 (5 bases). Germline V CDR1 and CDR2: SGHAT, FQNNGV. This CDR3 is 17 amino acids long. Trimming took off 5 bases at V and 1 base at J, with 17 bases between the two ends. The CDR3 protein is CASSHGRRDRNTGELFF. CDR3 sequence (DNA): TGTGCCAGCAGCCATGGCCGCCGCGACAGGAACACCGGGGAGCTGTTTTTT.

The count of this clone is one. The chain links TRBV6-5 to TRBJ2-7; 8 nucleotides match TRBD1. Germline-derived CDR1 and CDR2 are MNHEY and SVGAGI. V shed 4 bases, J shed 2 bases, and the junction held 10 bases outside the gene matches. The CDR3 contains 16 residues. The CDR3 nucleotides are TGTGCCAGCAGTTCGAACTCAGGGGGCCTAGCCTACGAGCAGTACTTC. It is translated as CASSSNSGGLAYEQYF.

This rearrangement joins TRBV28 to TRBJ1-2; 9 positions agree with TRBD1. The length of the CDR3 is 18 residues. Germline loops: CDR1 MDHEN, CDR2 SYDVKM. V trimming: 5 bases; J trimming: 3 bases; junction bases outside the gene matches: 16. The CDR3 loop is CASSNPRDRAWGYYGYTF. CDR3 DNA sequence: TGTGCCAGCAGTAACCCCCGGGACAGGGCCTGGGGGTACTATGGCTACACCTTC.

The V gene is TRBV24-1, the J gene TRBJ2-4, with 9 bases that match TRBD1. V was clipped by 8 bases and J by 5 bases; unmatched bases: 3. CDR3 length: 13 residues. Per germline, CDR1 KGHDR and CDR2 SFDVKD. CDR3 sequence: CATKGQGENIQYF. The DNA of the CDR3 is TGTGCCACCAAGGGACAGGGAGAAAACATTCAGTACTTC.

The sample holds one count of this clone. The chain couples TRBV9 to TRBJ1-1, with D possibly being TRBD1 (6 bases). The CDR3 totals 14 residues. The germline V and J ends were trimmed by 4 bases and 8 bases, with 18 bases remaining between them. Germline-derived CDR1 and CDR2 are SGDLS and YYNGEE. The CDR3 here is CASSSHRGGGEAFF. The CDR3 DNA reads TGTGCCAGCAGCTCTCATCGTGGGGGCGGAGAAGCTTTCTTT.

This chain joins TRBV28 and TRBJ1-2; unclear D gene. From germline, CDR1 is MDHEN and CDR2 SYDVKM. This CDR3 region has 15 residues. Trimming stripped 6 bases from V and 2 bases from J, with 16 bases between. The CDR3 sequence is CASSRIVTPNYGYTF. CDR3 DNA: TGTGCCAGCAGCCGCATCGTTACACCCAACTATGGCTACACCTTC.

The rearrangement uses TRBV12-3 or TRBV12-4 and TRBJ2-5, with D tentatively TRBD2 (6 bases). This CDR3 spans 11 amino acids. The V end was cut by 8 bases, the J end by 5 bases, with 9 bases between. The CDR3 sequence: CASGLAETQYF. CDR3 sequence (DNA): TGTGCCAGCGGGCTAGCGGAGACCCAGTACTTC.

This chain joins TRBV6-5 and TRBJ2-7, with D possibly TRBD1 on 6 matching bases. Germline CDR1 and CDR2: MNHEY and SVGAGI. The CDR3 has 13 residues. Trimming took 5 bases from V and 3 from J, leaving 11 bases between them. The CDR3 coding sequence is TGTGCCAGCAGTACTACACAGGGCTACGAGCAGTACTTC. Translated: CASSTTQGYEQYF.

The gene calls are TRBV24-1 and TRBJ1-2; tentatively, D is TRBD1 (5 bases). This CDR3 is built from 14 residues. Trimming pared 3 bases from V and 2 bases from J, leaving 9 bases between. Germline lookup yields CDR1 KGHDR and CDR2 SFDVKD. The CDR3 DNA reads as TGTGCCACCAGTGATCCGACAGTGAACTATGGCTACACCTTC. Its protein product is CATSDPTVNYGYTF.

This clone was detected only once. This chain links TRBV18 with TRBJ1-4, with D unresolved. Germline V CDR1 and CDR2: KGHSH, LQKENI. V dropped 9 bases and J dropped 4 bases, with 12 bases sitting between them. The CDR3 loop spans 13 amino acids. The CDR3 DNA follows: TGTGCCAGTAAGGAACAGATTAATGAAAAACTGTTTTTT. Residues: CASKEQINEKLFF.

The V gene is TRBV29-1, the J gene TRBJ1-1; maybe TRBD1 (6 bases). Germline lookup yields CDR1 SQVTM and CDR2 ANQGSEA. Between the trimmed V and J ends, which lost 3 bases and 0 bases, there was a span of 11 bases. This CDR3 spans 14 amino acids. The CDR3 coding sequence is TGCAGCGTTGACACAGGACAGATGAACACTGAAGCTTTCTTT. Protein: CSVDTGQMNTEAFF.

The genes are TRBV7-6 and TRBJ2-3; 12 bases match TRBD2. The CDR3 consists of 15 residues. Trimming cost V 3 bases and J 5 bases; bases outside gene matches: 3. The germline gives CDR1 SGHVS, CDR2 FNYEAQ. The CDR3 DNA sequence: TGTGCCAGCAGCTTTACGACTAGCGGGGGAGATACGCAGTATTTT. This gives the protein CASSFTTSGGDTQYF. The entire variable domain, with the rest obtained from reference TRBV7-6 and TRBJ2-3, is as follows: GAGVSQSPRYKVTKRGQDVALRCDPISGHVSLYWYRQALGQGPEFLTYFNYEAQQDKSGLPNDRFSAERPEGSISTLTIQRTEQRDSAMYRCASSFTTSGGDTQYFGPGTRLTVL.

Concerning this clone itself: The junction differs from germline at one of its ends, possibly a read error. As DNA, the CDR3 is TGTGCCAGCAGGGAAGACGGTGGCTCCTACAATGAGCAGTTCTTC. This codes for CASREDGGSYNEQFF. V is TRBV2 and J is TRBJ2-1; D gene unclear. This CDR3 contains 15 residues. Germline CDR1 and CDR2: SNHLY and FYNNEI.

This clone was observed once. V gene TRBV2 combines with J gene TRBJ1-2, with TRBD1 identical over 8 bases. The CDR3 has 13 residues. J was trimmed by 5 bases and V by 4 bases; bases with no gene match: 3. Germline loops: CDR1 SNHLY, CDR2 FYNNEI. CDR3 nucleotide sequence: TGTGCCAGCAGTGGGACAGGGCTATATGGCTACACCTTC. Its protein is CASSGTGLYGYTF.

In this sample, this clone turned up a few times. This rearrangement joins TRBV6-5 to TRBJ1-5; 7 nucleotides agree with TRBD1. Germline CDR1 reads MNHEY; CDR2 reads SVGAGI. This CDR3 spans 14 amino acids. Losses at the gene ends were 8 bases for V and 3 bases for J; bases not matched to a gene: 7. Here the CDR3 reads CASATGSSNQPQHF. CDR3 coding DNA: TGTGCCAGCGCGACAGGGTCCTCCAATCAGCCCCAGCATTTT.

The chain recombines TRBV14 with TRBJ1-2; 10 bases agree with TRBD1. Germline loops: CDR1 SGHDN, CDR2 FVKESK. Unmatched junction bases numbered 6, after V lost 4 bases and J lost 7 bases. This CDR3 spans 14 amino acids. DNA of the CDR3: TGTGCCAGCAGCCCCGGGACAGGGGCTGCTGGCTACACCTTC. This codes for CASSPGTGAAGYTF.

The genes are TRBV9 and TRBJ2-2; D gene unclear. In germline, CDR1 is SGDLS, CDR2 YYNGEE. Trimming took off 2 bases at V and 6 bases at J, with 5 bases between the two ends. The CDR3 runs 12 residues. CDR3 region: CASSVSSGELFF. CDR3 bases: TGTGCCAGCAGCGTTTCTTCCGGGGAGCTGTTTTTT.

The chain is built from TRBV5-1 and TRBJ2-7; D is possibly TRBD2 (6 bases). The CDR3 sequence is 13 residues long. Between the trimmed V and J ends, which lost 3 bases and 4 bases, there was a span of 11 bases. Germline loops: CDR1 SGHRS, CDR2 YFSETQ. CDR3 in amino acids: CASSSGGAYEQYF. The DNA of the CDR3 is TGCGCCAGCAGCTCTGGAGGGGCGTACGAGCAGTACTTC. Full variable domain (outside the CDR3, taken from reference TRBV5-1 and TRBJ2-7): KAGVTQTPRYLIKTRGQQVTLSCSPISGHRSVSWYQQTPGQGLQFLFEYFSETQRNKGNFPGRFSGRQFSNSRSEMNVSTLELGDSALYLCASSSGGAYEQYFGPGTRLTVT.

The V and J genes are TRBV6-1 and TRBJ2-1, with D maybe TRBD2 (7 bases). The CDR3 is 17 residues long. V was clipped by 0 bases and J by 3 bases, with 15 bases between them. The germline V gene encodes CDR1 MNHNS and CDR2 SASEGT. The CDR3 coding sequence is TGTGCCAGCAGTGAAGCTGGGGGAGGGGGTAGCTACAATGAGCAGTTCTTC. Protein: CASSEAGGGGSYNEQFF.

CDR3 sequence (DNA): TGTGCCAGCAGTTTGTGGGACAGGGGGCGGGATACGCAGTATTTT. Residues: CASSLWDRGRDTQYF. The chain carries TRBV27 and TRBJ2-3; TRBD1 aligns across 12 bases. The CDR3 covers 15 residues. V dropped 3 bases and J dropped 6; count of bases not matched to a gene: 4. Germline V gene lookup returns CDR1 MNHEY and CDR2 SMNVEV (reference sequence).

The rearrangement uses TRBV9 and TRBJ1-1; no definite D call. Germline CDR1 is SGDLS and CDR2 is YYNGEE. V was trimmed by 0 bases and J by 8 bases, leaving 14 bases between them. The CDR3 sequence is 14 residues long. CDR3 nucleotides: TGTGCCAGCAGCGTAGCCGCCGGAGGTGAAGAAGCTTTCTTT. It encodes CASSVAAGGEEAFF.

In nucleotides, the CDR3 is TGTGCCAGCAGCTTAGATTATGGCGGGCAAGCTTTCTTT. It is translated as CASSLDYGGQAFF. The V gene is TRBV11-2, the J gene TRBJ1-1; D remains unclear. Germline V gives CDR1 SGHAT, CDR2 FQNNGV. The CDR3 runs 13 residues. The germline V and J ends were trimmed by 0 bases and 9 bases, with 11 bases remaining between them.

V usage is TRBV4-2 and J usage is TRBJ2-3, with TRBD2 identical over 11 bases. Losses at the gene ends were 0 bases for V and 4 bases for J; bases not matched to a gene: 6. The CDR3 loop spans 17 amino acids. CDR1 and CDR2 from the germline V gene are LGHNA and YNFKEQ. DNA of the CDR3: TGTGCCAGCAGCCAAGATAGTAGCGGGGGGGCCCCAGATACGCAGTATTTT. It is translated as CASSQDSSGGAPDTQYF.

The rearrangement uses TRBV6-4 and TRBJ1-2; TRBD1 agrees at 10 bases. The CDR3 consists of 15 residues. Germline CDR1 reads MRHNA; CDR2 reads SNTAGT. The V gene end was trimmed by 6 bases and the J gene end by 4 bases; junction bases not matched to a gene: 8. The CDR3 loop reads CASRKDRGPAYGYTF. CDR3 coding DNA: TGTGCCAGCAGAAAAGACAGGGGGCCTGCCTATGGCTACACCTTC.